The source of this TCR beta chain is a study of T cells in Graves' hyperthyroidism and ophthalmopathy. General study findings and limits: Patients with ophthalmopathy were separated from those with stable hyperthyroidism by a 13 V-J model.

This clonotype was observed at least ten times. Its matching antigen is unknown. Exclusion of patients followed from uncontrolled infection, other autoimmune disease, pregnancy or lactation. Thyroid ultrasound, orbital computed tomography, clinical symptoms, and serum thyroxine and TRAb underpinned diagnoses. The CDR3 has 14 residues. The germline gives CDR1 MDHEN, CDR2 SYDVKM. Unmatched junction bases numbered 5, after V lost 5 bases and J lost 6 bases. TCR beta CDR3 sequences were amplified from RNA transcripts. The HTBI primer set drove a first-round RT-PCR of the TCR CDR3. TCRdb re-derived calls from the multiplex PCR reads in MiXCR, one entry per CDR3 protein. The data show about 400,000 distinct CDR3 sequences, around 15% seen once.

This TCR derives from a man aged 45-60 years with Graves' ophthalmopathy. This chain uses TRBV28 with TRBJ2-7, with TRBD2 identical over 12 bases. Sequencing was performed on blood. The CDR3 sequence is CASSASGRVGEQYF. The CDR3 DNA reads TGTGCCAGCAGTGCTAGCGGGAGGGTGGGCGAGCAGTACTTC.